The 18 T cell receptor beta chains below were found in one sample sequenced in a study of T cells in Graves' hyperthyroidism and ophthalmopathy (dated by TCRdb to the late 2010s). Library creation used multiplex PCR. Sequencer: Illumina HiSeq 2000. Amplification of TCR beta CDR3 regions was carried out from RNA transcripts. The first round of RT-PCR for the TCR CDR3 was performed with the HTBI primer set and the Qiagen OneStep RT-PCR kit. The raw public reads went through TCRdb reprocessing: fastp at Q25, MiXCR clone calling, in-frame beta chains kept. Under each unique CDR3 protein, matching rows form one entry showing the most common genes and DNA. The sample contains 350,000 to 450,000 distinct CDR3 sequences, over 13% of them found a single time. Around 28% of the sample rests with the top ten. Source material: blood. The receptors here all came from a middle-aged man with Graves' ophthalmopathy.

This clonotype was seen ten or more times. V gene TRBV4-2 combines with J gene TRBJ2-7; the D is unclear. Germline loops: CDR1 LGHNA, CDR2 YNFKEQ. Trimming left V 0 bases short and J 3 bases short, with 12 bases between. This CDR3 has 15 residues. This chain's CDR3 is CASSQDWSELYEQYF. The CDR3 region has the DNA TGTGCCAGCAGCCAAGACTGGTCTGAGCTCTACGAGCAGTACTTC.

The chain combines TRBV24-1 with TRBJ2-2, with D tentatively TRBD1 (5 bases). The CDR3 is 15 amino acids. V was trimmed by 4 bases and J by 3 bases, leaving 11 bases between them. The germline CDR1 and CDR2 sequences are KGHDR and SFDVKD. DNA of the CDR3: TGTGCCACCAGTGAGCCGAAGGGGTACACCGGGGAGCTGTTTTTT. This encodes CATSEPKGYTGELFF.

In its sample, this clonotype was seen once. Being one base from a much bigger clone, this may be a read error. The CDR3: CAISEVGTEAFF. The CDR3 DNA reads as TGTGCCATCAGTGAGGTGGGCACTGAAGCTTTCTTT. The chain joins TRBV10-3 to TRBJ1-1; the D is unclear. This CDR3 is built from 12 residues. CDR1 ENHRY and CDR2 SYGVKD come from the germline V gene. Trimming took off 2 bases at V and 4 bases at J, with 5 bases between the two ends.

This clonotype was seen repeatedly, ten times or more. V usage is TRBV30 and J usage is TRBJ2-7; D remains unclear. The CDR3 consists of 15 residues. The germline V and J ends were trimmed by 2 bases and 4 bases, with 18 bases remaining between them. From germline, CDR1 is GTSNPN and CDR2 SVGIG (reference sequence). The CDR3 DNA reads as TGTGCCTGGAGTCCGAAATACCGACGGCGGTACGAGCAGTACTTC. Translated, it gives CAWSPKYRRRYEQYF.

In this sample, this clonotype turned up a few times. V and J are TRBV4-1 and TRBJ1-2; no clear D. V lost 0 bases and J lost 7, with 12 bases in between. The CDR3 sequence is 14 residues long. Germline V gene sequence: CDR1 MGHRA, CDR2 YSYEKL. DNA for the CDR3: TGCGCCAGCAGCCAAGAGGGGTGGCTTGGTGGCTACACCTTC. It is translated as CASSQEGWLGGYTF.

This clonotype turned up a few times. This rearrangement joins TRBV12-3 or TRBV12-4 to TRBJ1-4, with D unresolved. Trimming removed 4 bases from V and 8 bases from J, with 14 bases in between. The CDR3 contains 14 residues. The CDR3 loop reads CASSSYRFREKLFF. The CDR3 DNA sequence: TGTGCCAGCAGTTCGTACAGATTCAGGGAAAAACTGTTTTTT.

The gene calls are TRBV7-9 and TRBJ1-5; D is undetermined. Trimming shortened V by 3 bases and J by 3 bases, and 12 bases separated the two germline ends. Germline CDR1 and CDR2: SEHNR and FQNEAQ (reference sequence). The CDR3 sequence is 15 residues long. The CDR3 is CASSLGPEDNQPQHF. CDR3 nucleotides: TGTGCCAGCAGCTTGGGTCCGGAGGACAATCAGCCCCAGCATTTT.

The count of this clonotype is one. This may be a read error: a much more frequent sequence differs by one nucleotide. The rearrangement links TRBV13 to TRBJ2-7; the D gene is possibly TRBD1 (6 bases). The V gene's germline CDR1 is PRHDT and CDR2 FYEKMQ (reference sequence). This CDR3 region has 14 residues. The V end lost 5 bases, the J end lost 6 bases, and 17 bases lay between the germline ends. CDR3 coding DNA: TGTGCCAGCAGCACGGGACATCCCGGGCGCGAGCAGTACTTC. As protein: CASSTGHPGREQYF.

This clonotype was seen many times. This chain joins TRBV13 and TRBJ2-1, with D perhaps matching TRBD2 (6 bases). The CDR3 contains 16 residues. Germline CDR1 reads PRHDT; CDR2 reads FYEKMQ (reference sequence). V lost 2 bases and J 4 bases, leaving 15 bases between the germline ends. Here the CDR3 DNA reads TGTGCCAGCAGCTTAACCGCGGGACGCAGATACAATGAGCAGTTCTTC. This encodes CASSLTAGRRYNEQFF.

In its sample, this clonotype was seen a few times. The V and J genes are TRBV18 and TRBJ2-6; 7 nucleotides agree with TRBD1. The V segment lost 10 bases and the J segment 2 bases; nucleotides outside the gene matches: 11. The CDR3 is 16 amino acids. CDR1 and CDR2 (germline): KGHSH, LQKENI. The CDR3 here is CATSTGIGPGANVLTF. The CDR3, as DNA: TGTGCCACCTCGACAGGGATCGGGCCTGGGGCCAACGTCCTGACTTTC.

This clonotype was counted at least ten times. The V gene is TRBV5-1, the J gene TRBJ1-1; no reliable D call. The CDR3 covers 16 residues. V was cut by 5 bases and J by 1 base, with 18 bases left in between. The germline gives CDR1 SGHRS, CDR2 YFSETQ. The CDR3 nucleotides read TGCGCCAGCAGTCCACGGCCAGCGAGTGGGAACACTGAAGCTTTCTTT. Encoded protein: CASSPRPASGNTEAFF.

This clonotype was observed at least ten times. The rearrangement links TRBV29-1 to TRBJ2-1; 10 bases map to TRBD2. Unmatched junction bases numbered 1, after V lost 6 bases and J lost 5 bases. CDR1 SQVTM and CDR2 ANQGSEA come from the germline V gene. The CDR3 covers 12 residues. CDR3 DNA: TGCAGCGTAGGACTAGCGGACAATGAGCAGTTCTTC. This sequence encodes CSVGLADNEQFF.

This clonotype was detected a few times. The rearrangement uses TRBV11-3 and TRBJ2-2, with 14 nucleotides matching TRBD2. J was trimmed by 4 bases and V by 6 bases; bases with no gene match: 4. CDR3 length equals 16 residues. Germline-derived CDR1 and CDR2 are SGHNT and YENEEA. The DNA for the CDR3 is TGTGCCAGCAGGAGACTAGCGGGAGGGAGCACCGGGGAGCTGTTTTTT. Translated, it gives CASRRLAGGSTGELFF.

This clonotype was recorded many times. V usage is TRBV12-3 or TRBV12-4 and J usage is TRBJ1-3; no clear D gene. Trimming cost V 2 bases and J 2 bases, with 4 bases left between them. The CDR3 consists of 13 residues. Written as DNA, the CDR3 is TGTGCCAGCAGTTTATCGACTGGAAACACCATATATTTT. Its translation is CASSLSTGNTIYF.

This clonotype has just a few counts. The CDR3 DNA follows: TGTGCCAGCAGTACCATCCGGGGAACCCCCTACGAGCAGTACTTC. Its protein product is CASSTIRGTPYEQYF. The chain carries TRBV11-2 and TRBJ2-7; perhaps TRBD2 as D (5 bases). Germline CDR1 is SGHAT and CDR2 is FQNNGV. The V end was cut by 6 bases, the J end by 2 bases, with 17 bases between. The CDR3 is 15 amino acids.

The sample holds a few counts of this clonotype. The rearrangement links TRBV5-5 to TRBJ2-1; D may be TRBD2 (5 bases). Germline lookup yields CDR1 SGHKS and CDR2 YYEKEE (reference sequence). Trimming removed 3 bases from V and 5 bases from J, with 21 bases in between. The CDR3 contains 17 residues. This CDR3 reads CASSYPASYSEDNEQFF. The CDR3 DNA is TGTGCCAGCAGCTACCCAGCATCCTATAGCGAAGACAATGAGCAGTTCTTC. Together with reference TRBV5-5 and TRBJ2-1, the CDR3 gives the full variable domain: DAGVTQSPTHLIKTRGQQVTLRCSPISGHKSVSWYQQVLGQGPQFIFQYYEKEERGRGNFPDRFSARQFPNYSSELNVNALLLGDSALYLCASSYPASYSEDNEQFFGPGTRLTVL.

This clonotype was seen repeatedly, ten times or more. The CDR3 spells CASSTQWAEQYF. In DNA form, the CDR3 reads TGTGCCAGCAGCACCCAATGGGCCGAGCAGTACTTC. The chain employs TRBV12-3 or TRBV12-4 and TRBJ2-7; D is undetermined. Trimming cost V 6 bases and J 6 bases, with 12 bases left between them. This CDR3 spans 12 amino acids.

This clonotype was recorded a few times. CDR3 coding DNA: TGCAGTGCTAGAGACAGGGGAAGCACCGGGGAGCTGTTTTTT. It translates to CSARDRGSTGELFF. This sequence joins TRBV20-1 and TRBJ2-2, with a tentative D call TRBD1 (6 bases). With 0 bases removed from V and 4 bases from J, the gap between germline ends came to 9 bases. The V gene's germline CDR1 is DFQATT and CDR2 SNEGSKA (reference sequence). There are 14 residues in the CDR3.